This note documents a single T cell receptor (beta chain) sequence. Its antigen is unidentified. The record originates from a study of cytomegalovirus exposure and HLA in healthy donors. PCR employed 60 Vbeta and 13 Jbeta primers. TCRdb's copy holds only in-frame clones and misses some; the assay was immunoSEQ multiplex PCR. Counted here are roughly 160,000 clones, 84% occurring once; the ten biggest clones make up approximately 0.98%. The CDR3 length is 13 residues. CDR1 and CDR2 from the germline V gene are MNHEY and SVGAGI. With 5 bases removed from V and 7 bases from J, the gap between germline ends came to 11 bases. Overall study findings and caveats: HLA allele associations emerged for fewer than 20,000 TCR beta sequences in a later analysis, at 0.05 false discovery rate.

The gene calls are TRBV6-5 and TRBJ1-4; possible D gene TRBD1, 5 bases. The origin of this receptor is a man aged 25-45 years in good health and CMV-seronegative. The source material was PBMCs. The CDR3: CASSPPGGEKLFF. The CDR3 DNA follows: TGTGCCAGCAGTCCCCCGGGGGGTGAAAAACTGTTTTTT.